Shown below are 18 T cell receptor beta chains from a single sample sequenced in a study of OX40 agonist ivuxolimab in advanced cancers. Clones were sequenced by immunoSEQ multiplex PCR, and TCRdb holds only the in-frame ones, with some missing. This sample has about 48,000 clones, with around 90% found just once. Sequencing used CD4+ or CD8+ T cells sorted from blood, obtained in a trial of the OX40 agonist ivuxolimab. These receptors were obtained from an adult with an advanced solid tumor such as melanoma, head and neck, liver or kidney cancer.

This clone was recorded once. The rearrangement links TRBV19 to TRBJ1-6; TRBD1 might be the D (5 bases). The V and J ends lost 7 bases and 7 bases respectively, with 14 bases between them. The CDR3 is 14 residues long. Germline assignment: CDR1 LNHDA and CDR2 SQIVND (reference sequence). The DNA for the CDR3 is TGTGCCAGTACCCCGGGCAGGGAGAATTCACCCCTCCACTTT. The encoded protein is CASTPGRENSPLHF.

The chain is built from TRBV7-9 and TRBJ2-7, with D possibly matching TRBD1 (6 bases). V gave up 4 bases and J gave up 5 bases, with 12 bases separating them. Germline V gives CDR1 SEHNR, CDR2 FQNEAQ (reference sequence). The CDR3 is 13 amino acids. The CDR3, as DNA: TGTGCCAGCAGCTACAGGGTGGGGGACGAGCAGTACTTC. Protein: CASSYRVGDEQYF.

The J gene is TRBJ2-4, the V gene TRBV2, with 12 bases lining up with TRBD2. CDR1 SNHLY and CDR2 FYNNEI come from the germline V gene. The CDR3 consists of 16 residues. Losses at the gene ends were 8 bases for V and 0 bases for J; bases not matched to a gene: 5. CDR3 DNA sequence: TGTGCCAGCGGAACTAGCGGGGGGATAGCCAAAAACATTCAGTACTTC. Translation: CASGTSGGIAKNIQYF. Using reference TRBV2 and TRBJ2-4 for the parts outside the CDR3, the full variable domain is EPEVTQTPSHQVTQMGQEVILRCVPISNHLYFYWYRQILGQKVEFLVSFYNNEISEKSEIFDDQFSVERPDGSNFTLKIRSTKLEDSAMYFCASGTSGGIAKNIQYFGAGTRLSVL.

V gene TRBV4-2 combines with J gene TRBJ2-3; D is tentatively TRBD1 or TRBD2 (5 bases each). Trimming left V 0 bases short and J 1 base short, with 11 bases between. The CDR3 is made up of 16 amino acids. Germline CDR1 reads LGHNA; CDR2 reads YNFKEQ. In DNA form, the CDR3 reads TGTGCCAGCAGCCAAGAAAGGGGACGGGGCACAGATACGCAGTATTTT. Protein sequence: CASSQERGRGTDTQYF.

This clone is a singleton in its sample. The genes are TRBV5-4 and TRBJ2-5, with unresolved D. The germline CDR1 and CDR2 sequences are SGHNT and YYREEE (reference sequence). The germline V and J ends were trimmed by 4 bases and 0 bases, with 7 bases remaining between them. This CDR3 has 13 amino acids. The CDR3 region is CASSTVDQETQYF. The DNA for the CDR3 is TGTGCCAGCAGCACTGTTGACCAAGAGACCCAGTACTTC.

This clone has only one observation. The J gene is TRBJ2-7, the V gene TRBV11-1; 9 bases match TRBD1. The germline V gene encodes CDR1 SGHAT and CDR2 FQDESV (reference sequence). The CDR3 extends over 14 amino acids. After removal of 2 bases from V and 2 bases from J, the junction contained 1 base not matched to a gene. CDR3 amino acids: CASSLRTGAYEQYF. The CDR3 DNA reads as TGTGCCAGCAGCTTAAGGACAGGGGCCTACGAGCAGTACTTC.

This chain connects TRBV7-2 to TRBJ2-7, with a possible D match to TRBD1 (6 bases). Germline V lookup: CDR1 SGHTA, CDR2 FQGNSA. This CDR3 region has 15 residues. V was clipped by 4 bases and J by 7 bases, with 20 bases between them. In nucleotides, the CDR3 is TGTGCCAGCAGCTCATCCGGGACACCCACTGGTGAGCAGTACTTC. Residues: CASSSSGTPTGEQYF.

V is TRBV18 and J is TRBJ2-7; D not certain. Germline V gene lookup returns CDR1 KGHSH and CDR2 LQKENI. V was trimmed by 1 base and J by 3 bases, leaving 7 bases between them. CDR3 length: 13 residues. The CDR3 spells CASSPQVSYEQYF. DNA of the CDR3: TGTGCCAGCTCACCACAGGTCAGCTACGAGCAGTACTTC.

This clone was found a few times. The genes are TRBV19 and TRBJ1-5; 8 bases line up with TRBD1. The CDR3 runs 16 residues. With 6 bases clipped from V and 2 bases from J, the junction kept 9 bases outside the gene matches. Germline CDR1 and CDR2: LNHDA and SQIVND (reference sequence). This CDR3 reads CASSTIQGAGNQPQHF. The CDR3 DNA follows: TGTGCCAGTAGCACCATCCAGGGGGCGGGCAATCAGCCCCAGCATTTT.

The V gene is TRBV5-1, the J gene TRBJ2-5; 7 bases align to TRBD1. CDR3 length equals 14 residues. The germline V gene encodes CDR1 SGHRS and CDR2 YFSETQ. V trimming: 5 bases; J trimming: 1 base; junction bases outside the gene matches: 5. CDR3 sequence: CASRKGQTQETQYF. In DNA form, the CDR3 reads TGCGCCAGCAGGAAGGGACAGACCCAAGAGACCCAGTACTTC.

A few counts support this clone. The CDR3 region is CASSPGVQAYNEQFF. Written as DNA, the CDR3 is TGTGCCAGCTCACCAGGGGTTCAGGCCTACAATGAGCAGTTCTTC. The chain is built from TRBV18 and TRBJ2-1; D not certain. V was trimmed by 2 bases and J by 2 bases, leaving 10 bases between them. Germline CDR1 is KGHSH and CDR2 is LQKENI. The CDR3 spans 15 residues. Combining the CDR3 with reference TRBV18 and TRBJ2-1 gives the whole variable domain NAGVMQNPRHLVRRRGQEARLRCSPMKGHSHVYWYRQLPEEGLKFMVYLQKENIIDESGMPKERFSAEFPKEGPSILRIQQVVRGDSAAYFCASSPGVQAYNEQFFGPGTRLTVL.

This chain joins TRBV7-7 and TRBJ2-2; D is possibly TRBD1 (6 bases). From germline, CDR1 is SSHAT and CDR2 FNYEAQ (reference sequence). This CDR3 comprises 15 residues. V was trimmed by 3 bases and J by 0 bases, leaving 8 bases between them. This CDR3 is CASSFGTSNTGELFF. The CDR3 DNA is TGTGCCAGCAGCTTCGGGACATCGAACACCGGGGAGCTGTTTTTT.

The chain uses TRBV19 and TRBJ2-2, with a tentative D call TRBD1 (5 bases). Germline V gene lookup returns CDR1 LNHDA and CDR2 SQIVND (reference sequence). Trimming removed 5 bases at V and 6 bases at J, with 16 bases between. The CDR3 is made up of 15 amino acids. Here the CDR3 reads CASSRNQGLPGELFF. The CDR3 DNA reads as TGTGCCAGTAGTCGAAATCAGGGTCTTCCCGGGGAGCTGTTTTTT. Supplemented by reference TRBV19 and TRBJ2-2, the full variable domain reads DGGITQSPKYLFRKEGQNVTLSCEQNLNHDAMYWYRQDPGQGLRLIYYSQIVNDFQKGDIAEGYSVSREKKESFPLTVTSAQKNPTAFYLCASSRNQGLPGELFFGEGSRLTVL.

This CDR3 is CASSLGRGAQETQYF. CDR3 nucleotide sequence: TGTGCCAGCAGCTTAGGGCGGGGGGCCCAAGAGACCCAGTACTTC. The chain links TRBV7-6 to TRBJ2-5; 8 bases line up with TRBD2. J lost 1 base, V lost 1 base, and 2 bases had no gene match. CDR1 is SGHVS, CDR2 FNYEAQ, per germline. The CDR3 is 15 amino acids.

Here the CDR3 reads CASSLYSGTYNEQFF. CDR3 bases: TGTGCCAGCAGCTTATATAGCGGGACTTACAATGAGCAGTTCTTC. The chain is built from TRBV7-3 and TRBJ2-1; 8 positions agree with TRBD2. Per the germline V gene, CDR1 is SGHTA and CDR2 is FQGTGA. CDR3 length: 15 residues. The V and J ends lost 2 bases and 4 bases, in that order; junction bases with no gene match: 4. The full variable domain, its missing parts supplied by reference TRBV7-3 and TRBJ2-1, is GAGVSQTPSNKVTEKGKYVELRCDPISGHTALYWYRQSLGQGPEFLIYFQGTGAADDSGLPNDRFFAVRPEGSVSTLKIQRTERGDSAVYLCASSLYSGTYNEQFFGPGTRLTVL.

The V call is TRBV5-1, the J call TRBJ2-7; the match to TRBD1 covers 10 bases. Germline CDR1 reads SGHRS; CDR2 reads YFSETQ. The J segment lost 4 bases and the V segment lost 4 bases, leaving 5 bases of the junction unmatched. The CDR3 length is 14 residues. DNA of the CDR3: TGCGCCAGCAGCCAGACAGGGGGCGGGTACGAGCAGTACTTC. Residues: CASSQTGGGYEQYF.

The gene calls are TRBV6-4 and TRBJ1-2; D may be TRBD1 (5 bases). V lost 3 bases and J 3 bases, leaving 14 bases between the germline ends. The germline CDR1 and CDR2 sequences are MRHNA and SNTAGT. The CDR3 sequence is 15 residues long. The CDR3 sequence: CASSESSAGHYGYTF. The CDR3 region has the DNA TGTGCCAGCAGTGAATCTTCGGCAGGGCACTATGGCTACACCTTC.

The chain employs TRBV19 and TRBJ2-1; perhaps TRBD1 as D (5 bases). In germline, CDR1 is LNHDA, CDR2 SQIVND (reference sequence). This CDR3 region has 16 residues. The V end lost 3 bases, the J end lost 6 bases, and 18 bases lay between the germline ends. The CDR3 protein is CASSIGATWLSNEQFF. CDR3 coding DNA: TGTGCCAGTAGTATTGGGGCAACCTGGTTGAGCAATGAGCAGTTCTTC.